This T cell receptor (beta chain) was sequenced during a study of T cell responses to AZD1222 COVID-19 vaccine. Whole-study context: Second doses that came at about 4 or about 12 weeks were put together.

Study-wide points: Nearly half of spike-specific TCRs reportedly go after variant regions that carry no mutations. Sampled repertoires all dated from after the peak T cell response. Recipients of two AZD1222 doses showed rising Spike-specific TCR breadth and depth.

The table came from immunoSEQ multiplex PCR; TCRdb's copy has only in-frame clones and leaves some out. Of roughly 100,000 clones listed, about 88% are singletons. In regard to this clone: Antigen: not known.

Specimen: peripheral blood, collected on day 0 of AZD1222 vaccination. The TCR originated in an adult in good health.

For the CDR3, the DNA is TGCAGCGTTGAAGATTCCCCTAGTGGGGCTCCCCACGAGCAGTACTTC. Its protein product is CSVEDSPSGAPHEQYF. The gene calls are TRBV29-1 and TRBJ2-7; weak D call: TRBD1 (5 bases). The CDR3 extends over 16 amino acids. V dropped 0 bases and J dropped 5 bases, with 20 bases sitting between them. Germline-derived CDR1 and CDR2 are SQVTM and ANQGSEA.